Below are 12 T cell receptor beta chains sequenced from a single sample in a study of T-cell reconstitution after alpha-beta-depleted transplantation in children. Unique molecular identifiers were incorporated during preparation of the TCRbeta library. MiXCR, run by TCRdb on the PCR reads, gives a single entry per CDR3 protein. The profile covers approximately 300,000 distinct CDR3 sequences, with roughly 10% appearing a single time and about 20% taken by the ten largest. The starting material was peripheral blood, obtained 180 days after TCRalphabeta/CD19-depleted stem cell transplant. These receptors all stem from a male patient between 2 and 15 years old who had a stem cell transplant for chronic granulomatous disease, so the T cells may come from the graft donor.

This clonotype has a count of ten or more. J is TRBJ2-7 and V is TRBV20-1, with TRBD2 matching 7 bases. This CDR3 region has 12 residues. The V gene's germline CDR1 is DFQATT and CDR2 SNEGSKA (reference sequence). CDR3 bases: TGCAGCGTGAGCGGGGATAGGTACGAGCAGTACTTC. It yields the protein CSVSGDRYEQYF.

In this sample, this clonotype turned up many times. The chain is built from TRBV4-2 and TRBJ2-5; 8 bases are a match to TRBD2. V shed 4 bases and J 4 bases; nucleotides not matched to a gene: 8. The CDR3 sequence is 15 residues long. Germline V lookup: CDR1 LGHNA, CDR2 YNFKEQ. In DNA, the CDR3 is TGTGCCAGCAGCCCGCCAGCGGGAGCGGGAGAGACCCAGTACTTC. Translated, it gives CASSPPAGAGETQYF.

Many counts were recorded for this clonotype. The V gene is TRBV6-5, the J gene TRBJ2-1, with a possible D match to TRBD1 (5 bases). Deletions cut 0 bases from V and 7 bases from J, with 19 bases between. The germline CDR1 and CDR2 sequences are MNHEY and SVGAGI. This CDR3 has 17 residues. The CDR3 DNA follows: TGTGCCAGCAGTTACTCACGGCAGGGATGGAATTTGAATGAGCAGTTCTTC. The encoded protein is CASSYSRQGWNLNEQFF.

The chain uses TRBV11-2 and TRBJ1-5; D not certain. Looked up from germline, CDR1 is SGHAT and CDR2 is FQNNGV. Trimming left V 5 bases short and J 0 bases short, with 2 bases between. The CDR3 length is 12 residues. The CDR3 DNA is TGTGCCAGCAGCCATAGCAATCAGCCCCAGCATTTT. It translates to CASSHSNQPQHF.

This clonotype showed up many times. The chain joins TRBV20-1 to TRBJ2-3; D could derive from TRBD1 or TRBD2 (5 bases each). CDR1 and CDR2 (germline): DFQATT, SNEGSKA (reference sequence). The CDR3 runs 16 residues. V lost 2 bases to trimming and J lost 2 bases, with 17 bases between them. CDR3 DNA: TGCAGTGCTAGACAAACCGGGACCAGCGCCACAGATACGCAGTATTTT. It encodes CSARQTGTSATDTQYF.

As for this clonotype: A single base separates this from a much larger clone, so it may be a read error. V and J are TRBV7-8 and TRBJ2-5; 10 bases align to TRBD2. The CDR3 sequence is 17 residues long. The V gene end was trimmed by 7 bases and the J gene end by 5 bases; junction bases not matched to a gene: 16. Germline CDR1 reads SGHVS; CDR2 reads FQNEAQ. CDR3 sequence: CASTQSVAGGPGETQYF. CDR3 nucleotides: TGTGCCAGCACCCAAAGTGTAGCGGGAGGCCCAGGGGAGACCCAGTACTTC.

This clonotype was observed at least ten times. This sequence joins TRBV7-2 and TRBJ2-3, with D unclear. Trimming left V 6 bases short and J 6 bases short, with 10 bases between. The germline V gene has CDR1 SGHTA and CDR2 FQGNSA. CDR3 size: 12 residues. Here the CDR3 reads CASSPHGDTQYF. The CDR3 DNA reads as TGTGCCAGCAGTCCTCACGGGGATACGCAGTATTTT.

A note on this clonotype: A much larger clone differs by one base, so this may be a read error. As DNA, the CDR3 is TGTGCCACCAGCAGAGATCAGGCTTTGGAGCAGTACTTC. Its protein product is CATSRDQALEQYF. V gene TRBV15 combines with J gene TRBJ2-7; D call uncertain. The germline V gene has CDR1 LNHNV and CDR2 YYDKDF (reference sequence). The CDR3 spans 13 residues. V was clipped by 0 bases and J by 7 bases, with 10 bases between them.

Notes on this clonotype: Possible read error: a much larger clone is one base away. For the CDR3, the DNA is TGTGCCATGAGTGAGTCTATAGCAAATCAGCCCCAGCATTTT. This gives the protein CAMSESIANQPQHF. The chain combines TRBV10-3 with TRBJ1-5; D is unclear. The CDR3 spans 14 residues. CDR1 and CDR2 from the germline V gene are ENHRY and SYGVKD.

This clonotype was found many times. The rearrangement uses TRBV5-1 and TRBJ1-5, with D unclear. The germline gives CDR1 SGHRS, CDR2 YFSETQ. Trimming pared 1 base from V and 0 bases from J, leaving 8 bases between. The CDR3 consists of 15 residues. This CDR3 reads CASSLLGNSNQPQHF. The CDR3 bases are TGCGCCAGCAGCTTGTTGGGAAATAGCAATCAGCCCCAGCATTTT.

Details on this clonotype: Just one base apart from a much larger clone, this may be a read error. V gene TRBV28 combines with J gene TRBJ2-7; 8 positions match TRBD1. Per the germline V gene, CDR1 is MDHEN and CDR2 is SYDVKM. V lost 11 bases and J lost 6; bases outside the gene matches: 18. CDR3 length: 15 amino acids. The CDR3 bases are TGTGCCGGCAAAAAACCCGGGACAGGTGGGACCGAGCAGTACTTC. This sequence encodes CAGKKPGTGGTEQYF.

This clonotype was counted ten times or more. J is TRBJ2-5 and V is TRBV4-2; D is uncertain. Trimming stripped 0 bases from V and 5 bases from J, with 13 bases between. CDR3 length: 15 amino acids. The germline V gene has CDR1 LGHNA and CDR2 YNFKEQ. CDR3 coding DNA: TGTGCCAGCAGCCAAGATCCTTTAAACCGGGAGACCCAGTACTTC. Translating it yields CASSQDPLNRETQYF.